Listed below are T cell receptor beta chains from one sample, sequenced in a study of beta chain features in type 1 diabetes. Using immunoSEQ multiplex PCR, the repertoire was profiled, and TCRdb retains in-frame clones only, with some absent. The sample lists around 250,000 clones, 27% occurring once. The sequencing sample was made of central memory CD4+ T cells from blood. These receptors were obtained from a man aged 25 to 40 in good health. Both conserved end residues are part of each CDR3. The order of the fields is J gene, D gene, V gene, clone size, CDR3 protein, CDR3 DNA. D genes are given only for firm matches. Clone size is stated in some rows and not others, as once, few, many or a class when expanded.

>TRBJ2-4|-|TRBV20-1|many
CSASRQNIQYF
TGCAGTGCTAGTAGGCAGAACATTCAGTACTTC
>TRBJ2-7|-|TRBV5-1|-
CASSTYEQYF
TGCGCCAGCAGCACCTACGAGCAGTACTTC
>TRBJ2-2|TRBD1|TRBV9|-
CASSPTGDRTGELFF
TGTGCCAGCAGCCCTACAGGGGATCGCACCGGGGAGCTGTTTTTT
>TRBJ1-6|-|TRBV30|-
CAWEGRQSSYNSPLHF
TGTGCCTGGGAGGGACGCCAGAGCTCCTATAATTCACCCCTCCACTTT
>TRBJ2-3|-|TRBV2|few
CASRVGTAGADTQYF
TGTGCCAGCAGAGTAGGGACAGCGGGTGCAGATACGCAGTATTTT
>TRBJ2-1|TRBD2|TRBV7-6|once
CASSLRTGTSVYNEQFF
TGTGCCAGCAGCTTGAGAACCGGGACTAGCGTATACAATGAGCAGTTCTTC
>TRBJ2-3|-|TRBV21-1|few
CASSRGLAGTDTQYF
TGTGCCAGCAGTCGAGGACTAGCGGGGACAGATACGCAGTATTTT
>TRBJ1-1|-|TRBV18|-
CASSRNGYTEAFF
TGTGCCAGCTCACGCAACGGGTACACTGAAGCTTTCTTT
>TRBJ1-4|-|TRBV29-1|few
CSVGGHLNEKLFF
TGCAGCGTTGGTGGACATCTTAATGAAAAACTGTTTTTT
>TRBJ2-5|-|TRBV18|-
CASSPGDKPRVTQYF
TGTGCCAGCTCACCAGGGGACAAACCCCGTGTGACCCAGTACTTC
>TRBJ2-3|TRBD2|TRBV29-1|few
CSVDSSGSDTQYF
TGCAGCGTTGATTCTAGCGGATCAGATACGCAGTATTTT
>TRBJ2-1|TRBD1|TRBV7-9|-
CASSSWTGSGNEQFF
TGTGCCAGCAGCTCCTGGACAGGGTCGGGCAATGAGCAGTTCTTC
>TRBJ1-2|TRBD1|TRBV7-2|-
CASSYGTDVYGYTF
TGTGCCAGCAGCTACGGGACAGATGTCTATGGCTACACCTTC
>TRBJ1-4|TRBD1|TRBV7-2|few
CASTQGGDRKGQLFF
TGTGCCAGCACCCAGGGTGGGGACAGAAAAGGGCAGCTGTTTTTT
>TRBJ2-3|-|TRBV5-4|-
CASSLTGSEDTQYF
TGTGCCAGCAGCTTGACAGGGAGTGAAGATACGCAGTATTTT
>TRBJ2-1|TRBD2|TRBV5-6|few
CASSLAPLAGELFF
TGTGCCAGCAGCTTGGCGCCTCTAGCGGGAGAACTGTTCTTC
>TRBJ1-1|-|TRBV7-9|-
CASSLKRGDTEAFF
TGTGCCAGCAGCTTAAAGCGGGGGGACACTGAAGCTTTCTTT
>TRBJ1-1|-|TRBV2|few
CASSGLGGATEAFF
TGTGCCAGCAGTGGATTGGGGGGCGCGACTGAAGCTTTCTTT
>TRBJ1-2|TRBD1|TRBV29-1|few
CSVPGTVYGYTF
TGCAGCGTTCCCGGGACAGTGTATGGCTACACCTTC
>TRBJ2-5|TRBD1|TRBV29-1|few
CSGTGTGGQETQYF
TGCAGCGGGACCGGGACAGGGGGCCAAGAGACCCAGTACTTC
>TRBJ2-2|TRBD1|TRBV7-2|once
CASSFGTVTGELFF
TGTGCCAGCAGCTTCGGGACAGTCACCGGGGAGCTGTTTTTT
>TRBJ2-1|TRBD1|TRBV27|few
CASSLGTAFYNEQFF
TGTGCCAGCAGTTTGGGGACAGCCTTTTACAATGAGCAGTTCTTC
>TRBJ2-1|TRBD1|TRBV2|-
CASSPGQGYGEQFF
TGTGCCAGCAGTCCCGGACAGGGTTATGGTGAGCAGTTCTTC
>TRBJ2-3|-|TRBV7-9|many
CASSSSASTDTQYF
TGTGCCAGCAGCTCCTCGGCTAGCACAGATACGCAGTATTTT
>TRBJ1-2|-|TRBV19|-
CASSVGQGYGYTF
TGTGCCAGTAGCGTGGGACAAGGCTATGGCTACACCTTC
>TRBJ2-7|TRBD2|TRBV5-1|-
CASSLDGGGGIEQYF
TGCGCCAGCAGCTTGGACGGCGGGGGAGGAATCGAGCAGTACTTC
>TRBJ2-7|-|TRBV5-1|few
CASSLSEPYEQYF
TGCGCCAGCAGCTTGTCGGAACCCTACGAGCAGTACTTC
>TRBJ2-2|-|TRBV29-1|-
CSVEDGGLFNTGELFF
TGCAGCGTTGAAGATGGGGGACTTTTTAACACCGGGGAGCTGTTTTTT
>TRBJ2-5|-|TRBV10-3|few
CAISITGADQETQYF
TGTGCCATCAGTATCACAGGAGCTGACCAAGAGACCCAGTACTTC
>TRBJ2-7|TRBD1|TRBV2|-
CASTRDRSSSRYF
TGTGCCAGCACCCGGGACAGGTCTTCCTCACGGTACTTC
>TRBJ2-3|-|TRBV9|-
CASSASFVSTDTQYF
TGTGCCAGCAGCGCCAGCTTTGTGAGCACAGATACGCAGTATTTT
>TRBJ2-3|TRBD2|TRBV29-1|-
CSVDGTSGSDGATDTQYF
TGCAGCGTTGATGGGACTAGCGGGAGTGATGGGGCCACAGATACGCAGTATTTT
>TRBJ1-6|TRBD1|TRBV18|-
CASSLGTGDNSPLHF
TGTGCCAGCTCACTAGGGACAGGGGATAATTCACCCCTCCACTTT
>TRBJ2-3|TRBD2|TRBV27|-
CASSQGLVTDTQYF
TGTGCCAGCAGCCAGGGACTAGTTACAGATACGCAGTATTTT
>TRBJ2-7|-|TRBV15|-
CATSREQAGSYEQYF
TGTGCCACCAGCAGAGAACAGGCAGGGTCCTACGAGCAGTACTTC
>TRBJ1-2|-|TRBV29-1|-
CSVDLSGDYGYTF
TGCAGCGTTGACCTATCAGGGGACTATGGCTACACCTTC
>TRBJ2-3|-|TRBV29-1|few
CSGDGTATDTQYF
TGCAGCGGCGACGGGACTGCCACAGATACGCAGTATTTT
>TRBJ2-3|-|TRBV29-1|-
CSVGYSAGVTDTQYF
TGCAGCGTTGGGTACTCGGCGGGTGTCACAGATACGCAGTATTTT
>TRBJ2-5|TRBD2|TRBV4-1|-
CASSPLAGGMKETQYF
TGCGCCAGCAGCCCACTAGCGGGAGGGATGAAAGAGACCCAGTACTTC
>TRBJ2-1|-|TRBV20-1|-
CSAWGQNEQFF
TGCAGTGCCTGGGGGCAGAATGAGCAGTTCTTC
>TRBJ2-1|-|TRBV7-2|-
CASSLDQGSYNEQFF
TGTGCCAGCAGCTTAGATCAAGGGTCCTACAATGAGCAGTTCTTC
>TRBJ2-1|TRBD1|TRBV10-3|-
CANAARQGANEQFF
TGTGCCAACGCTGCCCGACAGGGGGCCAATGAGCAGTTCTTC
>TRBJ2-2|-|TRBV15|-
CATSAELGGSRNTGELFF
TGTGCCACCAGCGCCGAGCTCGGGGGCTCGAGGAACACCGGGGAGCTGTTTTTT
>TRBJ2-7|TRBD1|TRBV7-2|few
CASSLGPTGTYEQYF
TGTGCCAGCAGCTTAGGCCCGACAGGGACCTACGAGCAGTACTTC
>TRBJ2-1|-|TRBV7-2|-
CASSLISREQFF
TGTGCCAGCAGCTTAATTAGTAGGGAGCAGTTCTTC
>TRBJ1-2|TRBD1|TRBV18|once
CASSPGDRGPHSHGYTF
TGTGCCAGCTCACCCGGGGACAGGGGGCCCCACTCACATGGCTACACCTTC
>TRBJ2-5|TRBD2|TRBV7-2|few
CASSPSLAARGTQYF
TGTGCCAGCAGCCCCTCACTAGCGGCGAGGGGGACCCAGTACTTC
>TRBJ2-1|TRBD1|TRBV5-1|-
CASSLGTGSSNEQFF
TGCGCCAGCAGCTTGGGGACAGGGTCGTCAAATGAGCAGTTCTTC
>TRBJ2-7|-|TRBV11-2|few
CASSQVADSSYEQYF
TGTGCCAGCAGCCAGGTCGCGGACAGCTCCTACGAGCAGTACTTC
>TRBJ2-1|-|TRBV20-1|few
CSANLIYEQFF
TGCAGTGCTAACTTAATTTATGAGCAGTTCTTC
>TRBJ2-5|-|TRBV27|few
CASSYIGQTQYF
TGTGCCAGCAGTTATATCGGGCAGACCCAGTACTTC
>TRBJ2-6|-|TRBV18|few
CASSPTAPGANVLTF
TGTGCCAGCTCACCGACAGCCCCTGGGGCCAACGTCCTGACTTTC
>TRBJ2-1|-|TRBV14|few
CASSQVDNEQFF
TGTGCCAGCAGCCAAGTCGACAATGAGCAGTTCTTC
>TRBJ2-1|-|TRBV28|many
CASSLRVAPRNEQFF
TGTGCCAGCAGTTTAAGGGTGGCTCCGAGGAATGAGCAGTTCTTC
>TRBJ2-7|TRBD1|TRBV7-9|-
CASSSWGQAYEQYF
TGTGCCAGCAGCTCGTGGGGACAGGCCTACGAGCAGTACTTC
>TRBJ2-7|-|TRBV4-1|-
CASSPWDGAYEQYF
TGCGCCAGCAGCCCCTGGGACGGTGCCTACGAGCAGTACTTC
>TRBJ2-7|-|TRBV30|-
CAWADGISTYF
-
>TRBJ2-3|-|TRBV7-2|-
CASSLSTMEGTDTQYF
TGTGCCAGCAGCTTATCAACTATGGAGGGCACAGATACGCAGTATTTT
>TRBJ1-2|-|TRBV5-6|-
CASSGDGSYGYTF
TGTGCCAGCAGTGGGGACGGTTCCTATGGCTACACCTTC